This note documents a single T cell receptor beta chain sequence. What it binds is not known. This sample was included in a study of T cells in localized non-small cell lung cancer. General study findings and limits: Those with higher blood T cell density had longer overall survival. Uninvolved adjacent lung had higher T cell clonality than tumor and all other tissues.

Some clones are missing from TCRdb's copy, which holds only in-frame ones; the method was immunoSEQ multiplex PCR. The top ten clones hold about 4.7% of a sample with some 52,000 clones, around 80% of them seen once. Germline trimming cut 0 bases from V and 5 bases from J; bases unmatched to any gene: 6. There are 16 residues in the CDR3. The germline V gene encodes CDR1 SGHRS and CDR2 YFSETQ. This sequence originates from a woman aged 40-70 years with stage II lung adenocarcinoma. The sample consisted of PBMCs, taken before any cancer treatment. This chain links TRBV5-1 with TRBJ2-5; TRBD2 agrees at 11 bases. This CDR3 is CASSLGSGGAWETQYF. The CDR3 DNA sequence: TGCGCCAGCAGCTTGGGTAGCGGGGGGGCCTGGGAGACCCAGTACTTC.